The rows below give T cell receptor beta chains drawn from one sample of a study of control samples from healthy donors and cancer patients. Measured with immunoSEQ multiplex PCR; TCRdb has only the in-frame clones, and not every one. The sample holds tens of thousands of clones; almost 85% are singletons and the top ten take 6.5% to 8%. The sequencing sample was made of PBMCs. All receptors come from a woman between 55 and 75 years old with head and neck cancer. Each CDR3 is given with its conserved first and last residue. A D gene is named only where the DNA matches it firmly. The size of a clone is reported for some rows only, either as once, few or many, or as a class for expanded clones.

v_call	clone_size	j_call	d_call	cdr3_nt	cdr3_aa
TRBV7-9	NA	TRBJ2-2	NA	TGTGCCAGCAGCTTACGGATATCCGGCGGGGAGCTGTTTTTT	CASSLRISGGELFF
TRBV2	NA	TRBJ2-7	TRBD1	TGTGCCAGCAGGGGTACAGACAGGGCCTACGAGCAGTACTTC	CASRGTDRAYEQYF
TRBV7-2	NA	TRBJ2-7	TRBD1	TGTGCCAGCAGGCAACCGGGACAGGGGATGAGCGAGCAGTACTTC	CASRQPGQGMSEQYF
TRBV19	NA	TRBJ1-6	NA	TGTGCCAGTAGTATAAGGCAGGGCTATAATTCACCCCTCCACTTT	CASSIRQGYNSPLHF
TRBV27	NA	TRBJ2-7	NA	TGTGCCAGCAGTTTAGGGGCGCTCTACGAGCAGTACTTC	CASSLGALYEQYF
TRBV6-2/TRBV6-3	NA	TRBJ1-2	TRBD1	TGTGCCAGCAGCCCCAGGACAGGGGGCCCGTATGGCTACACCTTC	CASSPRTGGPYGYTF
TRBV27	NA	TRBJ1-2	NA	TGTGCCAGCAGTTTATCGACGACCCCCGGCATTTATGGCTACACCTTC	CASSLSTTPGIYGYTF
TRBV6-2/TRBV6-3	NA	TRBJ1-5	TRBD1	TGTGCCAGCAGTTTGACCAGGGGGCGCGGCAATCAGCCCCAGCATTTT	CASSLTRGRGNQPQHF
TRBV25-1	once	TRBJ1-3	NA	TGTGCCAGCAAATTAGTAATCTCTGGAAACACCATATATTTT	CASKLVISGNTIYF
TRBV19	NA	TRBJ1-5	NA	TGTGCCAGTAGTTTGAAGGGTTGGCGTCAGCCCCAGCATTTT	CASSLKGWRQPQHF
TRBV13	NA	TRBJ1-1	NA	TGTGCCAGCAGCTTTACCTCAGGAGGGAATGCTTTCTTT	CASSFTSGGNAFF
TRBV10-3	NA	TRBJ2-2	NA	TGTGCCATCAGGGACCGGACAGACACCGGGGAGCTGTTTTTT	CAIRDRTDTGELFF
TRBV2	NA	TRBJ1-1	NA	TGTGCCAGCAGTGGGGACCAGAACACTGAAGCTTTCTTT	CASSGDQNTEAFF
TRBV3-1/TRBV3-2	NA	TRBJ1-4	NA	TGTGCCAGCAGCCAAAAAACAGGAAATGAAAAACTGTTTTTT	CASSQKTGNEKLFF
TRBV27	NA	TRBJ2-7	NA	TGTGCCAGCAGTTTCTGGACGGGTGGGGAGCAGTACTTC	CASSFWTGGEQYF
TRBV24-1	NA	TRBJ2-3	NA	TGTGCCACCAGTGATTTGGGCTACAGCACAGATACGCAGTATTTT	CATSDLGYSTDTQYF
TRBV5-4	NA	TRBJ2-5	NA	TGTGCCAGCAGTCCAGAGGGCCTAGAGACCCAGTACTTC	CASSPEGLETQYF
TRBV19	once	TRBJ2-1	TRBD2	TGTGCCAGTAGTGACAGCGGGAGATTCCTTCGTAAGCAGTTCTTC	CASSDSGRFLRKQFF
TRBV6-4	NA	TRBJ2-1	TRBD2	TGTGCCAGCAGCTCCCTTAGCGGGAGGGTCGATGAGCAGTTCTTC	CASSSLSGRVDEQFF
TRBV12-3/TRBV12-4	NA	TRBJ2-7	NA	TGTGCCAGCAGTTTCGGTGGGGCTTACGAGCAGTACTTC	CASSFGGAYEQYF
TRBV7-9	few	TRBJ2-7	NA	TGTGCCAGCAGCAGCAGGGACGGCTCCTACGAGCAGTACTTC	CASSSRDGSYEQYF
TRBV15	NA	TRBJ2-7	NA	TGTGCCACCAGCAGAGATAGGGTTGGAGGGCGCGAGCAGTACTTC	CATSRDRVGGREQYF
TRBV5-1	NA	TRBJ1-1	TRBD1	TGCGCCAGCAGCCAGGGGGATGGTGAAGCTTTCTTT	CASSQGDGEAFF
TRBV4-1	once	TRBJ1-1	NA	TGCGCCAGCTTGAACAGGGCCCGGGACACTGAAGCTTTCTTT	CASLNRARDTEAFF
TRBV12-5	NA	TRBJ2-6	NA	TGTGCTAGTGGTTTGACCCCAGACATGGGGGAAATTTCTGGGGCCAACGTCCTGACTTTC	CASGLTPDMGEISGANVLTF
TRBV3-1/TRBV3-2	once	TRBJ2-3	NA	TGTGCCAGCAGTCCGGCTAGCACAGATACGCAGTATTTT	CASSPASTDTQYF
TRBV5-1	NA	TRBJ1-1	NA	TGCGCCAGCAGCTCGCATACAGGCTTGAACACTGAAGCTTTCTTT	CASSSHTGLNTEAFF
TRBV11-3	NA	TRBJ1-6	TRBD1	TGTGCCAGCAGCTCTAGACAGGGAGAGGCTTCACCCCTCCACTTT	CASSSRQGEASPLHF
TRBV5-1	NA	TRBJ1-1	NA	TGCGCCAGCAGCTTTATCTTGAACACTGAAGCTTTCTTT	CASSFILNTEAFF
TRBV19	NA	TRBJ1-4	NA	TGTGCCAGTAGTATCTGGGTCACTAATGAAAAACTGTTTTTT	CASSIWVTNEKLFF
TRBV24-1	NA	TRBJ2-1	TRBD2	TGTGCCACCAGTGTAGCGGGGGTAGCCTACAATGAGCAGTTCTTC	CATSVAGVAYNEQFF
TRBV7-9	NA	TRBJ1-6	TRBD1	TGTGCCAGCAGCTCGGAGTGGGGACAGTATAATTCACCCCTCCACTTT	CASSSEWGQYNSPLHF
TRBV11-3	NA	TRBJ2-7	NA	TGTGCCAGCAGCTTGGCTAGCGCAGTCTACGAGCAGTACTTC	CASSLASAVYEQYF
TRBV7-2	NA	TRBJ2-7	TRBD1	TGTGCCAGCAGCTTAGTCCAGGGGGCACACGAGCAGTACTTC	CASSLVQGAHEQYF
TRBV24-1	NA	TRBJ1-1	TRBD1	TGTGCCACCAGTGATTTTCACAGGGGGGGAGGCCATGAAGCTTTCTTT	CATSDFHRGGGHEAFF
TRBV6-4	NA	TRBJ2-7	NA	TGTGCCAGCAGGGGACCGCGGGTCCAGTACTTC	CASRGPRVQYF
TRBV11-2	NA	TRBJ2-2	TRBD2	TGTGCCAGCAGTTTAGCGGGAACCGACACCGGGGAGCTGTTTTTT	CASSLAGTDTGELFF
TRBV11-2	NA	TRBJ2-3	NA	TGTGCCAGCAGCGGGGGTCTCACAGATACGCAGTATTTT	CASSGGLTDTQYF
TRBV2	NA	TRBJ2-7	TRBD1	TGTGCCAGCAGGGACAGGGCCTACGAGCAGTACTTC	CASRDRAYEQYF
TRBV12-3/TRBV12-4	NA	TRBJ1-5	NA	TGTGCCAGCAGCCCCGGGTCAGATCGGCCCCAGCATTTT	CASSPGSDRPQHF
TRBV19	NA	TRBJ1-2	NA	TGTGCCAGTAGTATAGCCGGACCGACACTCTTTAACTATGGCTACACCTTC	CASSIAGPTLFNYGYTF
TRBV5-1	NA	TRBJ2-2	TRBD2	TGCGCCAGCAGCTTAGGAGCGGGGGACGGGGAGCTGTTTTTT	CASSLGAGDGELFF
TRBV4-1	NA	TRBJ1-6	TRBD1	TGCGCCAGCAGCCAAGATAACGGACAGGGGCCCCCCCTCCACTTT	CASSQDNGQGPPLHF
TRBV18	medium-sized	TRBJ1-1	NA	TGTGCCAGCTCATCTAACATGAACACTGAAGCTTTCTTT	CASSSNMNTEAFF
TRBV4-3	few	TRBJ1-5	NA	TGCGCCAGCAGCCAAGATCTCGGGCCCCAGCATTTT	CASSQDLGPQHF
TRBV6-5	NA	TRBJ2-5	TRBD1	TGTGCCAGCAGCGGACCAAATACAGGGGGAGAGACCCAGTACTTC	CASSGPNTGGETQYF
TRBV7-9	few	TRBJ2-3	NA	TGTGCCAGCAGCTCCCTGGAATCTAGCACAGATACGCAGTATTTT	CASSSLESSTDTQYF
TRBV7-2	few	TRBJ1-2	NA	TGTGCCAGCAGCTTACAAAACTATGGCTACACCTTC	CASSLQNYGYTF
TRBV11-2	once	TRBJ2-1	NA	TGTGCCAGCAGCTTACCCCAGAGGGGGACCTACAATGAGCAGTTCTTC	CASSLPQRGTYNEQFF
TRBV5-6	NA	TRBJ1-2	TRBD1	TGTGCCAGCAGCTTAGCAGGGGGCGCGAGGTATGGCTACACCTTC	CASSLAGGARYGYTF
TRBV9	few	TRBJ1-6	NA	TGTGCCAGCAGCCCTTTTGACTCAGGGGTTTATGGCTCACCCCTCCACTTT	CASSPFDSGVYGSPLHF
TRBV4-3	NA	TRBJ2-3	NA	TGCGCCAGCAGCCCCCCAAACACAGATACGCAGTATTTT	CASSPPNTDTQYF
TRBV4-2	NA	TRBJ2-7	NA	TGTGCCAGCAGTCTAGCCCTGGACGGGACCTACGAGCAGTACTTC	CASSLALDGTYEQYF
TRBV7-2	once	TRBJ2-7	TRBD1	TGTGCCAGCAGCTTAGATGGGGGACAGGGGTGGCGAGAGCAGTACTTC	CASSLDGGQGWREQYF
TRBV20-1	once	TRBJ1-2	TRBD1	TGCAGTGCTAACACAGGGGTCGGCTACACCTTC	CSANTGVGYTF